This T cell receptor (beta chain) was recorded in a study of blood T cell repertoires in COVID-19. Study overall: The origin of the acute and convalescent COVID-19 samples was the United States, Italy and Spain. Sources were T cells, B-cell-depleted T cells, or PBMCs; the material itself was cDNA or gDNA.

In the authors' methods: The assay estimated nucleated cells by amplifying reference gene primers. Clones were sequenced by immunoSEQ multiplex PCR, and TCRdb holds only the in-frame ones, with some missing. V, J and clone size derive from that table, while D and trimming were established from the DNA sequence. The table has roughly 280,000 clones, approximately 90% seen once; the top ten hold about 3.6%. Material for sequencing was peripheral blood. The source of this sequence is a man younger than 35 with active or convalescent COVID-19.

The CDR3 region has the DNA TGCGCCAGCAGCCTCAGCCTCTCTAGCGGGGGGCGAGATACGCAGTATTTT. As protein: CASSLSLSSGGRDTQYF. J is TRBJ2-3 and V is TRBV5-1, with 11 bases fitting TRBD2. From germline, CDR1 is SGHRS and CDR2 YFSETQ. After removal of 4 bases from V and 5 bases from J, the junction contained 12 bases not matched to a gene. There are 17 residues in the CDR3. Complete variable domain (other parts from reference TRBV5-1 and TRBJ2-3): KAGVTQTPRYLIKTRGQQVTLSCSPISGHRSVSWYQQTPGQGLQFLFEYFSETQRNKGNFPGRFSGRQFSNSRSEMNVSTLELGDSALYLCASSLSLSSGGRDTQYFGPGTRLTVL.